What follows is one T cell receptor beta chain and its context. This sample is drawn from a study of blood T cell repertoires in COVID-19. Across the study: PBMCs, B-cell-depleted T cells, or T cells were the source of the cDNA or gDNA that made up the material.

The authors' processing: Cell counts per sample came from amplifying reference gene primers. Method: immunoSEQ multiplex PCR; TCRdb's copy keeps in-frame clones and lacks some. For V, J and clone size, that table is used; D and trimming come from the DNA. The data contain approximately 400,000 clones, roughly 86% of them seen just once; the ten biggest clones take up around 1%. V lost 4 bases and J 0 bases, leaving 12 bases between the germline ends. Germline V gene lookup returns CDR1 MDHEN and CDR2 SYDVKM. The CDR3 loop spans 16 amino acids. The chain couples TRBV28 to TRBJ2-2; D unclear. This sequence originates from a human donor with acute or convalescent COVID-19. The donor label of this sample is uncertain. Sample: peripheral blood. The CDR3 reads CASSWAGIANTGELFF. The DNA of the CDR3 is TGTGCCAGCAGTTGGGCAGGAATAGCGAACACCGGGGAGCTGTTTTTT.